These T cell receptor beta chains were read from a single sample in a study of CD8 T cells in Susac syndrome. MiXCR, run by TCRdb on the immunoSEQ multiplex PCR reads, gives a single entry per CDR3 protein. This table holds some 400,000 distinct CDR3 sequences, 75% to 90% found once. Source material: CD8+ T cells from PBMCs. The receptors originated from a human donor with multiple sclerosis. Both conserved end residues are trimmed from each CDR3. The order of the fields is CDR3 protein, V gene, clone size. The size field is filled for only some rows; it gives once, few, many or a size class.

ASGEDPTNEKLF,TRBV10-2,once
ASSPTGDSTGELF,TRBV12-3/TRBV12-4,NA
ASSGTGGYQETQY,TRBV6-1,NA
ASSGPDKGALMNTEAF,TRBV5-1,NA
ASSFGELDHNEQF,TRBV3-1,NA
ASSDAPAGGAFLISPLH,TRBV6-1,NA
ASSLAGGIAYNEQF,TRBV7-9,NA
ASSEEGTDNTEAF,TRBV2,NA
ASSAPPLECEY,TRBV7-9,once
ASRSYPSGGAGEQF,TRBV5-6,NA
ASERGTGSTGELF,TRBV2,NA
ASSSWLQED,TRBV5-5,NA
ASSDLSGHQPQH,TRBV6-4,once
ASRPQGANTEAF,TRBV27,NA
ASSPADSYEQY,TRBV27,NA
ASSNAGEPREQY,TRBV6-5,NA
SAPGQHTDTQY,TRBV20-1,NA
ASGVVESNYGYT,TRBV7-9,NA
ASGRNTEAF,TRBV6-6,few
ASSLPPNEQY,TRBV7-9,NA
SARVRTSGSYNEQF,TRBV20-1,once
ASSQTVFYGEQY,TRBV14,few
ASSPGGRLADEQY,TRBV7-6,NA
ASRPGYTEAF,TRBV28,NA
ASTGMNTEAF,TRBV6-1,NA
ASSLTDRDGYT,TRBV7-9,NA
ASSQVSHEQY,TRBV4-1,few
ASSTQVGLAIEQY,TRBV19,NA
SVELAGVNYGYT,TRBV29-1,NA
ATLGSNSYEQY,TRBV10-3,NA
ASSLGLAGPADTQY,TRBV7-2,once
ARGSFTGELF,TRBV2,NA
ASSFHGTESSGNTIY,TRBV7-9,NA
ASSLRTGLYEQF,TRBV5-1,NA
ASTPRSSYEQY,TRBV27,few
ASSPLGGSSYNEQF,TRBV19,few
AISESPAGGPGDTQY,TRBV10-3,NA
ASSLGGVEGYEQY,TRBV5-1,once
ASSVGGGTADTQY,TRBV9,NA
ASSVFSGDRYEQY,TRBV9,NA
ASSEEEGGTEAF,TRBV6-1,NA
SARDRGLDAETQY,TRBV20-1,NA
ASSLVPARANTGELF,TRBV7-6,NA
AWSVSRGGYT,TRBV30,NA
ASSEYGISF,TRBV25-1,NA
ASSETGEGNQPQH,TRBV6-4,NA
ASSFWTSGSLSMGNEQF,TRBV12-3/TRBV12-4,NA
ASSQVVVATQPQH,TRBV4-1,NA
ASNDAAGTGELF,TRBV3-1,NA
ASSYSTPSGFPGELF,TRBV6-5,NA
SVEGDIGGLGGYT,TRBV29-1,NA
ASTLLGEQY,TRBV6-1,NA
AIGTGKVNSPLH,TRBV10-3,NA
ASSSGSNYGYT,TRBV5-1,NA
ASSFDSQYEQY,TRBV4-1,once
ASSQIGTGNTEAF,TRBV27,few
ASSPRSEGTDTQY,TRBV12-3/TRBV12-4,once
ASSEAGGERSQPQH,TRBV6-1,few